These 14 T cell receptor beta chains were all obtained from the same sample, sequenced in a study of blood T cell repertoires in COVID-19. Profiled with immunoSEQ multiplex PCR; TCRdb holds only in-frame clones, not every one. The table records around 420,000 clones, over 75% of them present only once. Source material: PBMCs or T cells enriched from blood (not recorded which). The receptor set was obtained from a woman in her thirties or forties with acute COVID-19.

The CDR3 coding sequence is TGTGCCAGCAATCCCGGGACAGGGGACGTCTATGGCTACACCTTC. Protein product: CASNPGTGDVYGYTF. This sequence joins TRBV2 and TRBJ1-2; 10 nucleotides line up with TRBD1. CDR3 size: 15 residues. V trimming: 7 bases; J trimming: 4 bases; junction bases outside the gene matches: 9. Per the germline V gene, CDR1 is SNHLY and CDR2 is FYNNEI.

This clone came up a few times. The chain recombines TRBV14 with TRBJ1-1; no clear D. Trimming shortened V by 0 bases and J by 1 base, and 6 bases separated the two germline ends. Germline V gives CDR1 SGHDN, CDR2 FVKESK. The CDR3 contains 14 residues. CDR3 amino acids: CASSQELRNTEAFF. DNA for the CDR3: TGTGCCAGCAGCCAAGAACTGAGGAACACTGAAGCTTTCTTT.

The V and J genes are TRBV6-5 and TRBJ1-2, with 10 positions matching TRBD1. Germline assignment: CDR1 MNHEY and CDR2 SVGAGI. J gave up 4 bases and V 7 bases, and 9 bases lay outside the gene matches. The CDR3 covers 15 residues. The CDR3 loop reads CASTQQTGGIYGYTF. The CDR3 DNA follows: TGTGCCAGCACCCAACAGACAGGGGGCATCTATGGCTACACCTTC.

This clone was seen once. The CDR3 DNA reads as TGTGCCAGCAGCTACGGGACGCGGGGCGGGGAGCTGTTTTTT. It codes for CASSYGTRGGELFF. The chain carries TRBV9 and TRBJ2-2; D is perhaps TRBD2 (6 bases). Trimming cost V 4 bases and J 7 bases, with 14 bases left between them. CDR3 length equals 14 residues. Germline V gene lookup returns CDR1 SGDLS and CDR2 YYNGEE.

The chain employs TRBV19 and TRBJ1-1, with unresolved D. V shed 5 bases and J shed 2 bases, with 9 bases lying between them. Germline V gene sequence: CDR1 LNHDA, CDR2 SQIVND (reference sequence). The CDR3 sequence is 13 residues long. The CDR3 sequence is CASSGQENTEAFF. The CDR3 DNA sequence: TGTGCCAGTAGTGGTCAGGAAAACACTGAAGCTTTCTTT.

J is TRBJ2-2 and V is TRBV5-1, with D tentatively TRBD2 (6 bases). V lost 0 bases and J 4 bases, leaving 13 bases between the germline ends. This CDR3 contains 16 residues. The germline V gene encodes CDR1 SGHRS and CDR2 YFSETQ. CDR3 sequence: CASSLEAGRTTGELFF. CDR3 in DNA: TGCGCCAGCAGCTTGGAGGCAGGGAGGACCACCGGGGAGCTGTTTTTT. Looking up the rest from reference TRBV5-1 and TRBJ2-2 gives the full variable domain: KAGVTQTPRYLIKTRGQQVTLSCSPISGHRSVSWYQQTPGQGLQFLFEYFSETQRNKGNFPGRFSGRQFSNSRSEMNVSTLELGDSALYLCASSLEAGRTTGELFFGEGSRLTVL.

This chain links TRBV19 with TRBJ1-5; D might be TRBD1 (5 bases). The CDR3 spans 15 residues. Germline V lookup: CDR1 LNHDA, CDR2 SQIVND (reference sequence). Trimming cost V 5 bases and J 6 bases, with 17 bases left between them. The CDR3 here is CASSDQRGGAQPQHF. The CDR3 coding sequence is TGTGCCAGTAGTGATCAAAGGGGAGGGGCTCAGCCCCAGCATTTT.

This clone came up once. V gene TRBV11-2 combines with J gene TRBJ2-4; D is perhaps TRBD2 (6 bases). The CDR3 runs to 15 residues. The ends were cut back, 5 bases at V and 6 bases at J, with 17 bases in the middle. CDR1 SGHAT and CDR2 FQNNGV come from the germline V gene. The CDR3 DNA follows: TGTGCCAGCAGCGGACGGACGGGGGAAACAAACATTCAGTACTTC. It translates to CASSGRTGETNIQYF.

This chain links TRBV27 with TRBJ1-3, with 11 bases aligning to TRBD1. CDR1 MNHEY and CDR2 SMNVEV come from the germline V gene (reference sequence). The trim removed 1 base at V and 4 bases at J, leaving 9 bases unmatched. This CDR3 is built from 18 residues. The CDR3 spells CASSLFLGQGAPGNTIYF. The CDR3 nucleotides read TGTGCCAGCAGTTTATTCCTCGGACAGGGGGCGCCCGGAAACACCATATATTTT.

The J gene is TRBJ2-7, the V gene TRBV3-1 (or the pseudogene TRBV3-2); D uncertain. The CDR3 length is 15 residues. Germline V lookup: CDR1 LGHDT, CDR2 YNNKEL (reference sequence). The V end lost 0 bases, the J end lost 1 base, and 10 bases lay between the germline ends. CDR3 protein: CASSQDLTTSYEQYF. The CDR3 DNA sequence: TGTGCCAGCAGCCAAGATCTTACCACATCCTACGAGCAGTACTTC.

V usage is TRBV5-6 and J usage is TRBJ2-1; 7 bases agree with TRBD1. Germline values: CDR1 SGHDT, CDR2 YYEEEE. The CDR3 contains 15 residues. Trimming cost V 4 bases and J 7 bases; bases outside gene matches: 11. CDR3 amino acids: CASSRLQGTVNEQFF. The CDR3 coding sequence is TGTGCCAGCAGCCGTCTCCAAGGGACAGTAAATGAGCAGTTCTTC.

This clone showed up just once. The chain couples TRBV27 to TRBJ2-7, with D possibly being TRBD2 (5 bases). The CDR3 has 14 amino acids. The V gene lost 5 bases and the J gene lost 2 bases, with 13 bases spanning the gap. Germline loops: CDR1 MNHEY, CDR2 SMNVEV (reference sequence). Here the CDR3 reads CASSLAGPTYEQYF. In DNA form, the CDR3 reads TGTGCCAGCAGTCTAGCAGGACCCACCTACGAGCAGTACTTC.

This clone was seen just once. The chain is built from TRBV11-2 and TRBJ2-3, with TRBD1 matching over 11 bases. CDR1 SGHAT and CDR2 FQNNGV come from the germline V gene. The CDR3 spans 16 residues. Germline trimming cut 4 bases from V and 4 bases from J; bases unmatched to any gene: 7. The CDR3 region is CASSSPGTGGADTQYF. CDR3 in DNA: TGTGCCAGCAGCTCACCCGGGACAGGGGGGGCAGATACGCAGTATTTT.

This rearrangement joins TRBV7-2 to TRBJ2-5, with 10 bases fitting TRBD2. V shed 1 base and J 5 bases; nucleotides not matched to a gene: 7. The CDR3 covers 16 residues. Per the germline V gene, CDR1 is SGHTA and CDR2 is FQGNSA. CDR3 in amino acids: CASSLEKRGGWETQYF. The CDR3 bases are TGTGCCAGCAGCTTAGAGAAGCGGGGGGGCTGGGAGACCCAGTACTTC.